This paragraph covers one T cell receptor (beta chain) sequence. Its antigen is unidentified. The junction departs from germline at one end; a sequencing error may be responsible. In germline, CDR1 is SGHNT, CDR2 YYREEE (reference sequence). This CDR3 region has 18 residues. This sample is part of a study of T cell responses to AZD1222 COVID-19 vaccine. Sequencing used immunoSEQ multiplex PCR; TCRdb keeps in-frame clones, though not all of them. The table has 150,000 or so clones, 85% to 95% seen once. Notes on the study in general: The study reported that nearly half of spike-specific TCRs target unmutated variant regions. Sampling that yielded the repertoires occurred only after the peak T cell response.

This specimen was peripheral blood, taken on day 0 of AZD1222 vaccination. The V and J genes are TRBV5-4 and TRBJ2-3; the match to TRBD2 covers 7 bases. The receptor was isolated from an adult in good health. This chain's CDR3 is CASSTMVSGLAASDTQYF. The CDR3 region has the DNA TGTGCCAGCAGCACGATGGTCTCTGGGCTAGCGGCGTCGGATACGCAATATTTT.